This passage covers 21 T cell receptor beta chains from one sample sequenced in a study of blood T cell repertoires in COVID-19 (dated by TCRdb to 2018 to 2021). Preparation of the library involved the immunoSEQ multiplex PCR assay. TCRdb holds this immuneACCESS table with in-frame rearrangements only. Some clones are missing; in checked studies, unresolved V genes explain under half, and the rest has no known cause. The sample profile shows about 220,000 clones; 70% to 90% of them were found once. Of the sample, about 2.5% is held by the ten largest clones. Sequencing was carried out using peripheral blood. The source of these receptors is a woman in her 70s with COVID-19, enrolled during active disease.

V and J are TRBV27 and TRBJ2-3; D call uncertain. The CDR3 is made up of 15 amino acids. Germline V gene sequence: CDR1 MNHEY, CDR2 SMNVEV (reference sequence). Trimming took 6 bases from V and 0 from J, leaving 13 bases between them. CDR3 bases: TGTGCCAGCAGACGATTCGAACTTAGCACAGATACGCAGTATTTT. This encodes CASRRFELSTDTQYF.

The CDR3 is CASSLGQGWDTDTQYF. CDR3 DNA sequence: TGCGCCAGCAGCTTGGGGCAGGGGTGGGACACAGATACGCAGTATTTT. The V and J genes are TRBV5-1 and TRBJ2-3, with a possible D match to TRBD1 (6 bases). CDR1 and CDR2 from the germline V gene are SGHRS and YFSETQ. V was pared by 0 bases and J by 2 bases, with 13 bases between. The CDR3 extends over 16 amino acids.

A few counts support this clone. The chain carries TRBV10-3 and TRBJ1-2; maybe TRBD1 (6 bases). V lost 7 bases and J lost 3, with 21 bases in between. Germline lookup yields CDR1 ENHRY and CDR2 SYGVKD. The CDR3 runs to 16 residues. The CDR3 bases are TGTGCCATCAACCCGACAGGTTTGGGCCCTGACTATGGCTACACCTTC. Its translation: CAINPTGLGPDYGYTF.

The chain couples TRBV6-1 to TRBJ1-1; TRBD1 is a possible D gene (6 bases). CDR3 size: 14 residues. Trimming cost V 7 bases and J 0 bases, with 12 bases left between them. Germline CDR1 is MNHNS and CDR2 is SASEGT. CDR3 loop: CASTEDSLNTEAFF. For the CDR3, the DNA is TGTGCCAGCACCGAGGACAGCCTGAACACTGAAGCTTTCTTT.

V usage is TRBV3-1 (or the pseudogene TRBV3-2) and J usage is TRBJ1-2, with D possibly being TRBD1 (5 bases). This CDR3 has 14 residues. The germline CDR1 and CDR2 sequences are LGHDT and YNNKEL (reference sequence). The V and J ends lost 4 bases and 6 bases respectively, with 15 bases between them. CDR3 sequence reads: CASSPRGRVDGYTF. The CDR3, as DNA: TGTGCCAGCAGCCCACGCGGCAGGGTGGATGGCTACACCTTC.

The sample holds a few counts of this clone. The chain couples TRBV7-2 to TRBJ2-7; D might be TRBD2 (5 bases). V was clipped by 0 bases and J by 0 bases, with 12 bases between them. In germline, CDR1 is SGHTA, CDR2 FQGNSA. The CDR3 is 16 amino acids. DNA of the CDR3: TGTGCCAGCAGCTTAGCCCCGGGATTTTACTCCTACGAGCAGTACTTC. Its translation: CASSLAPGFYSYEQYF.

The CDR3 DNA reads TGTGCCAGCAGCGCCCAGGGGGTCCTCTATGGCTACACCTTC. Amino acids: CASSAQGVLYGYTF. This chain connects TRBV9 to TRBJ1-2; 7 bases fit TRBD1. CDR1 SGDLS and CDR2 YYNGEE come from the germline V gene. The CDR3 spans 14 residues. V gave up 3 bases and J gave up 4 bases; unmatched junction bases: 6.

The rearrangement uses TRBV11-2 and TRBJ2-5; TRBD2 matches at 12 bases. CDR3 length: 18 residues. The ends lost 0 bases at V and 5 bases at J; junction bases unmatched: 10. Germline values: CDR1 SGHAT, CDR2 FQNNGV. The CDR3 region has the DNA TGTGCCAGCAGCTTAGATCAACCTAGCGGGAGGGCCGGCGAGACCCAGTACTTC. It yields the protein CASSLDQPSGRAGETQYF.

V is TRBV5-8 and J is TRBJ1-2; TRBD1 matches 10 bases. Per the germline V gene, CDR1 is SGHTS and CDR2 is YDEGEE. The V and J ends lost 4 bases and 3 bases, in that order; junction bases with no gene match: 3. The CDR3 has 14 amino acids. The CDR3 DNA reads TGTGCCAGCAGCCGACAGGGGGCTGACTATGGCTACACCTTC. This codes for CASSRQGADYGYTF.

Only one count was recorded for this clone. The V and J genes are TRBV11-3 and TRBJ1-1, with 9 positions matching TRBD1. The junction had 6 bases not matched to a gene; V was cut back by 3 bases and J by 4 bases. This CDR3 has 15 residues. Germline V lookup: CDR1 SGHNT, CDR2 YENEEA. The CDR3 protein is CASSLGQGIGTEAFF. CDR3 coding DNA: TGTGCCAGCAGCTTGGGACAGGGCATTGGCACTGAAGCTTTCTTT.

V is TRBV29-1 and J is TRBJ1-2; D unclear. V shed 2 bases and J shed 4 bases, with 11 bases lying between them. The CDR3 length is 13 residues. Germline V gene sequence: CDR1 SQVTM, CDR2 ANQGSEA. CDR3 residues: CSVETAGGYGYTF. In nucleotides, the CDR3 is TGCAGCGTTGAAACGGCCGGCGGCTATGGCTACACCTTC.

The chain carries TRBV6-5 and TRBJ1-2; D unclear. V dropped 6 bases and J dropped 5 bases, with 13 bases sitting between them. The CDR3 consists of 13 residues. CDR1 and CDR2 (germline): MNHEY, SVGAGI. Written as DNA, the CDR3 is TGTGCCAGCAGCACTGAGCCTTTTTATGGCTACACCTTC. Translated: CASSTEPFYGYTF.

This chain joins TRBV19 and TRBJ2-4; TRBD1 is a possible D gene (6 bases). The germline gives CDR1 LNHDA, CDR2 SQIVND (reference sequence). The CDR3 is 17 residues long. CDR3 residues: CGWRLLGQTIAKNIQYF. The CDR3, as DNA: TGTGGATGGAGGTTATTGGGACAAACGATAGCCAAAAACATTCAGTACTTC. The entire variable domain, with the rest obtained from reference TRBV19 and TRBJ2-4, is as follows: DGGITQSPKYLFRKEGQNVTLSCEQNLNHDAMYWYRQDPGQGLRLIYYSQIVNDFQKGDIAEGYSVSREKKESFPLTVTSAQKNPTAFYLCGWRLLGQTIAKNIQYFGAGTRLSVL.

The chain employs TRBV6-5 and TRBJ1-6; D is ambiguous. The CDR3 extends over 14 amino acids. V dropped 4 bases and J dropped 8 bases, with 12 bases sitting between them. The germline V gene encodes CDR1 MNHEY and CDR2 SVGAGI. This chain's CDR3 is CASSSTGSDSPLHF. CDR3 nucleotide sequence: TGTGCCAGCAGTTCCACGGGGAGCGATTCACCCCTCCACTTT.

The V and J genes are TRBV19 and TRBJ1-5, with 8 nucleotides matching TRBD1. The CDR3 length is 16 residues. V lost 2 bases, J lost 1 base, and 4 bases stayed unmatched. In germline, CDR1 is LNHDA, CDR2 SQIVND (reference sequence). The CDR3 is CASSIIQGASNQPQHF. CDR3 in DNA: TGTGCCAGTAGTATAATTCAGGGGGCGAGCAATCAGCCCCAGCATTTT.

CDR3 in amino acids: CASSQREGSGANVLTF. CDR3 DNA: TGTGCCAGCAGCCAAAGGGAGGGCTCTGGGGCCAACGTCCTGACTTTC. The chain couples TRBV3-1 (or the pseudogene TRBV3-2) to TRBJ2-6, with 7 bases identical to TRBD2. The germline gives CDR1 LGHDT, CDR2 YNNKEL (reference sequence). CDR3 length: 16 residues. Losses at the gene ends were 2 bases for V and 0 bases for J; bases not matched to a gene: 1.

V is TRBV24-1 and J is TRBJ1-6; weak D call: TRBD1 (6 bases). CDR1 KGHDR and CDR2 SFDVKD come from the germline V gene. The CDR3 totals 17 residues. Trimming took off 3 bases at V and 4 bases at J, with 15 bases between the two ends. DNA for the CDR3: TGTGCCACCAGTGATCAGAGCAGGGGCCCGTATAATTCACCCCTCCACTTT. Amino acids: CATSDQSRGPYNSPLHF.

The CDR3 spells CASSRDWAETQYF. The CDR3 coding sequence is TGTGCCAGCAGCCGTGATTGGGCAGAGACCCAGTACTTC. V usage is TRBV7-6 and J usage is TRBJ2-5; no firm D call. The CDR3 is 13 residues long. V lost 5 bases and J lost 4, with 11 bases in between. Germline lookup yields CDR1 SGHVS and CDR2 FNYEAQ.

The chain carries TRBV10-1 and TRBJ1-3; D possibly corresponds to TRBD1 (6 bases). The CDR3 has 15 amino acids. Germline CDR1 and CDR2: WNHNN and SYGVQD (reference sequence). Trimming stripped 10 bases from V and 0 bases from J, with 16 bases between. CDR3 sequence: CATRVTGLSGNTIYF. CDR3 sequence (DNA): TGCGCCACCAGAGTAACAGGGCTCTCTGGAAACACCATATATTTT.

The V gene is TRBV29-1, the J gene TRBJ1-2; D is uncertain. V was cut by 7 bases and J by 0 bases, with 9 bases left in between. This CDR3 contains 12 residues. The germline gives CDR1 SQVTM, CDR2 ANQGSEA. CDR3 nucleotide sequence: TGCAGCGCACAATCGACTAACTATGGCTACACCTTC. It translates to CSAQSTNYGYTF.

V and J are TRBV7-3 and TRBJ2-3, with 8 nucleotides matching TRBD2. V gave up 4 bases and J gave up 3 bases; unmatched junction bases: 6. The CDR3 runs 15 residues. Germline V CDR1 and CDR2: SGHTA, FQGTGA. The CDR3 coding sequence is TGTGCCAGCAGCTCCACAGGACTAGCTACAGATACGCAGTATTTT. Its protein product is CASSSTGLATDTQYF.